This T cell receptor beta chain was captured in a study of beta chain features in type 1 diabetes. Study-wide results and limits: High-TCR-expressing cells could be over-represented by cDNA sequencing. Within patients, naive, central memory and Treg TCRB repertoires seemed more similar than within healthy donors.

The investigators reverse transcribed all of the isolated RNA, so they sequenced expressed TCRB transcripts. Sequencing used immunoSEQ multiplex PCR; TCRdb keeps in-frame clones, though not all of them. The table lists roughly 400,000 clones, about 15% of them singletons. About this clone itself: Its antigen remains unknown.

The CDR3 spans 13 residues. V lost 1 base to trimming and J lost 5 bases, with 8 bases between them. Germline lookup yields CDR1 SGHTA and CDR2 FQGNSA. This chain joins TRBV7-2 and TRBJ1-1; possibly TRBD1 for D (6 bases). The clonotype comes from a man aged 25-45 years in good health. The sequenced material came from naive CD4+ T cells from blood. DNA of the CDR3: TGTGCCAGCAGCTTAGAGGGGGTTACTGAAGCTTTCTTT. Its translation is CASSLEGVTEAFF. The entire variable domain, with the rest obtained from reference TRBV7-2 and TRBJ1-1, is as follows: GAGVSQSPSNKVTEKGKDVELRCDPISGHTALYWYRQSLGQGLEFLIYFQGNSAPDKSGLPSDRFSAERTGGSVSTLTIQRTQQEDSAVYLCASSLEGVTEAFFGQGTRLTVV.